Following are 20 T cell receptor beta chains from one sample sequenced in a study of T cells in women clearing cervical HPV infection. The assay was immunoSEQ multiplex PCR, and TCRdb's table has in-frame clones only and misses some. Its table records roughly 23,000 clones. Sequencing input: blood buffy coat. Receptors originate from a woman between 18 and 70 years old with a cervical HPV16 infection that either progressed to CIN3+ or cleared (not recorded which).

The sequenced part of the CDR3 DNA is TGCGCCAGCAGCCCGCGGGTCAACACTGAA. Protein sequence: CASSPRVNTE. The CDR3 reads in full as CASSPRVNTEAFF. The chain has TRBV5-1 and TRBJ1-1; D unresolved. The read gets to within 3 residues of the CDR3 end, and the germline J gene fills in the rest. The CDR3 is made up of 13 amino acids. Trimming cost V 4 bases and J 2 bases, with 9 bases left between them. Germline loops: CDR1 SGHRS, CDR2 YFSETQ.

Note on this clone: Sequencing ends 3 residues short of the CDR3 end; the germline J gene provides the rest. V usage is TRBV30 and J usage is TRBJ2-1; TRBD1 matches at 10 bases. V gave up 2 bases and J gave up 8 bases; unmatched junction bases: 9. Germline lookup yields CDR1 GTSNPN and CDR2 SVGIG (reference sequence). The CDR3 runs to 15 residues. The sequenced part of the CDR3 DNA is TGTGCCTGGAGTTTAACAGGACAGGGGGTGTATGAG. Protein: CAWSLTGQGVYE. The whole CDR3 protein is CAWSLTGQGVYEQFF.

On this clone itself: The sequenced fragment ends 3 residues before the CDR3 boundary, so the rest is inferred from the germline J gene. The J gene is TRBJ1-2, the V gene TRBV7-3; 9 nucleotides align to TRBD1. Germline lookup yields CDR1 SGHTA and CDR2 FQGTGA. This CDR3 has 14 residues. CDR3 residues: CASSPEGTGLGYTF. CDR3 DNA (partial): TGTGCCAGCAGCCCCGAGGGGACAGGGCTAGGC.

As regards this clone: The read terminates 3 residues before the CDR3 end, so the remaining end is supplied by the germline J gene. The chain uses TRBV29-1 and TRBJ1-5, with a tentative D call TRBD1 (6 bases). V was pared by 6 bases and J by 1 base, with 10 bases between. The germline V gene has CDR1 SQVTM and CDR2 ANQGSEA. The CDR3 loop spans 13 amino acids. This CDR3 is CSVRTDSNQPQHF. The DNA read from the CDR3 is TGCAGCGTCAGGACAGACAGCAATCAGCCC.

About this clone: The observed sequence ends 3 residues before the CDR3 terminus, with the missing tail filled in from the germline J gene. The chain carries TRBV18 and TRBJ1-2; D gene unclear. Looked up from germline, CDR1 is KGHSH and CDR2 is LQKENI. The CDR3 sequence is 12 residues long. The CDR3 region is CASSTALYDYTF. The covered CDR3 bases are TGTGCCAGCTCGACTGCACTTTACGAC. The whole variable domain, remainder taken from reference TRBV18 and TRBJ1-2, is NAGVMQNPRHLVRRRGQEARLRCSPMKGHSHVYWYRQLPEEGLKFMVYLQKENIIDESGMPKERFSAEFPKEGPSILRIQQVVRGDSAAYFCASSTALYDYTFGSGTRLTVV.

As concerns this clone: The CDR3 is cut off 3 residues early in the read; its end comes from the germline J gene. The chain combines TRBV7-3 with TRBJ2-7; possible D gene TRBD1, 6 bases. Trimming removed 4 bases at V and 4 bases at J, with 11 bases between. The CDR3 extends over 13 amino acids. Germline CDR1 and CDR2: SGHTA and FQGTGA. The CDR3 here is CASSSDGQYEQYF. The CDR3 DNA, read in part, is TGTGCCAGCAGCTCCGACGGACAGTACGAG.

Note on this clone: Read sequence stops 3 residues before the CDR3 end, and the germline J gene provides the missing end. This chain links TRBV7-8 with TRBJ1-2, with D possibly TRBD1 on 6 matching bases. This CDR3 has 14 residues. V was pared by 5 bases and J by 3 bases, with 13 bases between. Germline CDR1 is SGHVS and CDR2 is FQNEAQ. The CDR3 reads CASSLQTGDYGYTF. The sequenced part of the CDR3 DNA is TGTGCCAGCAGCCTCCAGACAGGAGACTATGGC. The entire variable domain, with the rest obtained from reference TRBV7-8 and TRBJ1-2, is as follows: GAGVSQSPRYKVAKRGQDVALRCDPISGHVSLFWYQQALGQGPEFLTYFQNEAQLDKSGLPSDRFFAERPEGSVSTLKIQRTQQEDSAVYLCASSLQTGDYGYTFGSGTRLTVV.

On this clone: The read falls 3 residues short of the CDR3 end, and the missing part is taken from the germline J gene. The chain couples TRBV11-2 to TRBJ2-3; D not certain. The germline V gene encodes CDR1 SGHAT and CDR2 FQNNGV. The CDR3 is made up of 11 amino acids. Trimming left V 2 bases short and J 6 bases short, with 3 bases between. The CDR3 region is CASSLYDTQYF. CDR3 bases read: TGTGCCAGCAGCTTATATGATACG.

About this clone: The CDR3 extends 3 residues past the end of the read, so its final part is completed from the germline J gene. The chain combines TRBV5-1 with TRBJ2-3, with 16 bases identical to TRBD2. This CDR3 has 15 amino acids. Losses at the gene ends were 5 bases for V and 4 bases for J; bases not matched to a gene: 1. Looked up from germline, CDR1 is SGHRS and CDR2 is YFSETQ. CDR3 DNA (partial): TGCGCCAGCAGGGGACTAGCGGGAGGGGCAGATACG. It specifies CASRGLAGGADT. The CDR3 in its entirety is CASRGLAGGADTQYF.

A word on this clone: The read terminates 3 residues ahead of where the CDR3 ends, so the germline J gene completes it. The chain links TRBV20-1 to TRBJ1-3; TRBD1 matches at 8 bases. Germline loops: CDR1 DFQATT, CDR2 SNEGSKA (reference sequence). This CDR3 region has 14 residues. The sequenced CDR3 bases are TGCAGTGCTAGCGGCCAGGGGGCGAGGAGGACC. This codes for CSASGQGARRT. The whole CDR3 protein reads CSASGQGARRTIYF.

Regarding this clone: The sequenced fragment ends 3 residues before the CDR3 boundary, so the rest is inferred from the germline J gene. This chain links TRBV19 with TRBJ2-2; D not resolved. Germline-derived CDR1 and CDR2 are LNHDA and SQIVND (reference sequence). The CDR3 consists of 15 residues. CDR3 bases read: TGTGCCAGTAGTATAATGACATCGAGTAATGAAAAG. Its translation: CASSIMTSSNEK. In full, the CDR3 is CASSIMTSSNEKLFF. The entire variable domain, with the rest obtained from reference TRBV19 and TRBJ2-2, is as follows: DGGITQSPKYLFRKEGQNVTLSCEQNLNHDAMYWYRQDPGQGLRLIYYSQIVNDFQKGDIAEGYSVSREKKESFPLTVTSAQKNPTAFYLCASSIMTSSNEKLFFGEGSRLTVL.

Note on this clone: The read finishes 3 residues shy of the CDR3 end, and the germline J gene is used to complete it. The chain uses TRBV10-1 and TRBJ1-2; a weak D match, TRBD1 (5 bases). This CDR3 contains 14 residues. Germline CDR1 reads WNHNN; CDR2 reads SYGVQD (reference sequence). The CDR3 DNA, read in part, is TGCGCCAGCAGTGAGTCGACAGCCCCATGGAGC. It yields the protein CASSESTAPWS. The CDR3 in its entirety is CASSESTAPWSYTF.

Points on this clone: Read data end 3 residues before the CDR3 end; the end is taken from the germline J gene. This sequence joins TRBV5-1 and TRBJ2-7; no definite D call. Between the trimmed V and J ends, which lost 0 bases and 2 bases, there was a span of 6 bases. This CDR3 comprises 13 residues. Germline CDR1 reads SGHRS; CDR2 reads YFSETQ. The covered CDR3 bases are TGCGCCAGCAGCTTGGATCCAGCCTACGAG. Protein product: CASSLDPAYE. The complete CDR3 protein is CASSLDPAYEQYF.

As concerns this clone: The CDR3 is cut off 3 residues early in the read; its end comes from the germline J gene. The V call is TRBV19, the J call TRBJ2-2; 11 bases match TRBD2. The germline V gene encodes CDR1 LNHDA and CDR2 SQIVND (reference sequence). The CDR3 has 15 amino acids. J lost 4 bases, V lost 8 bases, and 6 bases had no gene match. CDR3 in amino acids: CASGPGLAGTGELFF. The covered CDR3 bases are TGTGCCAGTGGCCCCGGACTAGCGGGCACCGGGGAG.

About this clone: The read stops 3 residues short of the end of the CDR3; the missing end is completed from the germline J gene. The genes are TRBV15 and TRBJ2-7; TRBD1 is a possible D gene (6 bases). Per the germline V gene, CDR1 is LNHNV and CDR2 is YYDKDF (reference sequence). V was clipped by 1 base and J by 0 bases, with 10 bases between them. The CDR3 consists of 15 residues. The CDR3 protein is CATSRVQGLSYEQYF. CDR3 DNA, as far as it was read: TGTGCCACCAGCAGAGTGCAGGGGCTCTCCTACGAG.

This CDR3 is CSAGTIGASGGYTF. The DNA read from the CDR3 is TGCAGTGCAGGCACCATAGGGGCCTCTGGTGGC. The chain uses TRBV20-1 and TRBJ1-2; D possibly corresponds to TRBD1 (5 bases). The CDR3 is cut off 3 residues early in the read; its end comes from the germline J gene. Trimming removed 6 bases at V and 7 bases at J, with 21 bases between. Germline V lookup: CDR1 DFQATT, CDR2 SNEGSKA (reference sequence). The CDR3 covers 14 residues.

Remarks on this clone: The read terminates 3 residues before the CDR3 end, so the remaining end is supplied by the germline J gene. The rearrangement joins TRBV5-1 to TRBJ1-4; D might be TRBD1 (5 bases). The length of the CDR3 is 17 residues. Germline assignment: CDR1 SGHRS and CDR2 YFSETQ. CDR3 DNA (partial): TGCGCCAGCAGCTTGACCGGAATTGGCGGTGGGGCCAACGTA. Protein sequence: CASSLTGIGGGANV. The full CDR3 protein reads CASSLTGIGGGANVLFF.

The covered CDR3 bases are TGTGCCAGCAGTCCCGACCGGGACAGGGGGGACGAG. Protein: CASSPDRDRGDE. In full, the CDR3 is CASSPDRDRGDEQYF. The chain employs TRBV12-3 or TRBV12-4 and TRBJ2-7; 11 bases line up with TRBD1. Read data end 3 residues before the CDR3 end; the end is taken from the germline J gene. This CDR3 spans 15 amino acids. The V and J ends lost 5 bases and 5 bases, in that order; junction bases with no gene match: 8.

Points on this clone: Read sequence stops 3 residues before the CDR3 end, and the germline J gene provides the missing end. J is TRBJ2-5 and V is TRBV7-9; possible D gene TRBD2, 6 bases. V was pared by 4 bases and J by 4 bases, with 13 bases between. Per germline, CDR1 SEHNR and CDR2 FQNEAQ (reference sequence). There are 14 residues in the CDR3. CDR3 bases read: TGTGCCAGCAGCTCATTTGCTAGCGCAGAGACC. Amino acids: CASSSFASAET. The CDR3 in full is CASSSFASAETQYF.

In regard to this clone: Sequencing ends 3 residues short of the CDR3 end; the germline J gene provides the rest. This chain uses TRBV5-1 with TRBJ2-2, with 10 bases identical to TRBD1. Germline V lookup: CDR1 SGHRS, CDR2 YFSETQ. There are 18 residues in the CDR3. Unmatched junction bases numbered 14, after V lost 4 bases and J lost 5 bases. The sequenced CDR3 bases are TGCGCCAGCAGCGCGCGCCCGGGACAGGGGATTAGGACCGGGGAG. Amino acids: CASSARPGQGIRTGE. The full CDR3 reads CASSARPGQGIRTGELFF. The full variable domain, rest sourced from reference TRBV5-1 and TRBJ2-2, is KAGVTQTPRYLIKTRGQQVTLSCSPISGHRSVSWYQQTPGQGLQFLFEYFSETQRNKGNFPGRFSGRQFSNSRSEMNVSTLELGDSALYLCASSARPGQGIRTGELFFGEGSRLTVL.